A single sample gave rise to the 7 T cell receptor beta chains below, sequenced in a study of identifying expanded T cells in peripheral blood. This table comes from immunoSEQ multiplex PCR, and its TCRdb copy is limited to in-frame clones, with some not included. The repertoire holds about 78,000 clones, with about 83% as singletons. Sequenced sample: blood. The receptors were gathered from a person aged 18 to 69 in good health.

About this clone itself: A junction end diverges from the germline sequence, so it may reflect a read error. The gene calls are TRBV5-5 and TRBJ1-4; D is perhaps TRBD1 (5 bases). Germline V gene lookup returns CDR1 SGHKS and CDR2 YYEKEE (reference sequence). CDR3 length: 14 residues. DNA for the CDR3: TGTGCCAGCAGTTTGGGGGACCTGGATGAAAAACTGTTTTTT. Amino acids: CASSLGDLDEKLFF. Variable domain in full (rest from reference TRBV5-5 and TRBJ1-4): DAGVTQSPTHLIKTRGQQVTLRCSPISGHKSVSWYQQVLGQGPQFIFQYYEKEERGRGNFPDRFSARQFPNYSSELNVNALLLGDSALYLCASSLGDLDEKLFFGSGTQLSVL.

The genes are TRBV9 and TRBJ2-2; 9 nucleotides line up with TRBD1. The CDR3 spans 14 residues. The V gene's germline CDR1 is SGDLS and CDR2 YYNGEE. Trimming removed 0 bases from V and 7 bases from J; junction bases left unmatched: 1. CDR3 coding DNA: TGTGCCAGCAGCGTAGCGGGACAGGGCGGGGAGCTGTTTTTT. Protein sequence: CASSVAGQGGELFF.

The gene calls are TRBV10-3 and TRBJ2-7, with 9 nucleotides matching TRBD1. V shed 4 bases, J shed 0 bases, and the junction held 7 bases outside the gene matches. Germline CDR1 reads ENHRY; CDR2 reads SYGVKD. The CDR3 has 16 amino acids. This CDR3 is CAISAGTGISSYEQYF. In nucleotides, the CDR3 is TGTGCCATCAGTGCCGGGACAGGGATTAGCTCCTACGAGCAGTACTTC.

The V call is TRBV30, the J call TRBJ1-1; D perhaps matches TRBD1 (6 bases). Germline V gene data show CDR1 as GTSNPN and CDR2 as SVGIG (reference sequence). V lost 1 base to trimming and J lost 0 bases, with 9 bases between them. This CDR3 is 14 amino acids long. The CDR3 DNA reads as TGTGCCTGGAGTGACGGGACACTGAACACTGAAGCTTTCTTT. It specifies CAWSDGTLNTEAFF.

The V gene is TRBV28, the J gene TRBJ1-5; weak D call: TRBD1 (5 bases). V lost 3 bases and J 3 bases, leaving 15 bases between the germline ends. Germline V gene lookup returns CDR1 MDHEN and CDR2 SYDVKM. This CDR3 comprises 16 residues. CDR3 sequence: CASSFRLGTNNQPQHF. The CDR3 DNA reads TGTGCCAGCAGTTTTCGATTAGGGACCAACAATCAGCCCCAGCATTTT.

This clone turned up a few times. V gene TRBV5-1 combines with J gene TRBJ2-2, with TRBD2 identical over 7 bases. Germline assignment: CDR1 SGHRS and CDR2 YFSETQ. V gave up 4 bases and J gave up 2 bases; unmatched junction bases: 8. This CDR3 is built from 16 residues. CDR3 DNA: TGCGCCAGCAGCCCCCGACCGACTAGCAACACCGGGGAGCTGTTTTTT. Protein product: CASSPRPTSNTGELFF.

This rearrangement joins TRBV7-3 to TRBJ1-3, with 9 positions matching TRBD1. The germline V gene has CDR1 SGHTA and CDR2 FQGTGA. Germline trimming cut 5 bases from V and 0 bases from J; bases unmatched to any gene: 5. This CDR3 comprises 16 residues. CDR3: CASSPGQGPSGNTIYF. The CDR3 bases are TGTGCCAGCAGCCCCGGACAGGGGCCCTCTGGAAACACCATATATTTT.